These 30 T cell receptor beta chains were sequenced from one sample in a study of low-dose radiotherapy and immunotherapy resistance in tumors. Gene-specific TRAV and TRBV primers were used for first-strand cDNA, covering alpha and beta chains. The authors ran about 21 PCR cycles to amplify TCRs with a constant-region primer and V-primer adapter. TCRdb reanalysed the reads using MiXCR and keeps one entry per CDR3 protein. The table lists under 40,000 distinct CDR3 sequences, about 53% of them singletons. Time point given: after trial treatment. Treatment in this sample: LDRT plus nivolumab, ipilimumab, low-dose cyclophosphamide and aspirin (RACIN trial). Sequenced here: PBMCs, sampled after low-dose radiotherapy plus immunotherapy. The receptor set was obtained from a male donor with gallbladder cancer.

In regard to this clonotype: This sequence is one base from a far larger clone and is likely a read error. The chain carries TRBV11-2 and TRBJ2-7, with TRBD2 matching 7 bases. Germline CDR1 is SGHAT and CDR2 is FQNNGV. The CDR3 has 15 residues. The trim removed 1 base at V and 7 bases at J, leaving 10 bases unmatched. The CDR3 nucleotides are TGTGCCAGCAGCTTAGGCCTAGCGGCCTACAATGAGCAGTACTTC. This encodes CASSLGLAAYNEQYF.

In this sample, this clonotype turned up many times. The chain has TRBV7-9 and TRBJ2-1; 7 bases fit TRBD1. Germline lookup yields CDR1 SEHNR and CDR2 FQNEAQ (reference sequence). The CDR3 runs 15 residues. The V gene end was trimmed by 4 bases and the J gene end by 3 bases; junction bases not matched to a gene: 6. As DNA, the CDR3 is TGTGCCAGCAGCTCCCGACAGGGCATCTACAATGAGCAGTTCTTC. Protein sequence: CASSSRQGIYNEQFF.

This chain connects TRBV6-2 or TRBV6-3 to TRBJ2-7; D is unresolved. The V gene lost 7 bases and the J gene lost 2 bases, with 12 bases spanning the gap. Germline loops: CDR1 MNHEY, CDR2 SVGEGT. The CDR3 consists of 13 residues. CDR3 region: CASNRAETYEQYF. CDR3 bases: TGTGCCAGCAATCGGGCGGAGACCTACGAGCAGTACTTC.

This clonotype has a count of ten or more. The chain's CDR3 is CSARGRTGIYSNQPQHF. The CDR3 DNA sequence: TGCAGTGCTAGAGGGAGGACAGGGATCTATAGCAATCAGCCCCAGCATTTT. The chain joins TRBV20-1 to TRBJ1-5, with 8 bases lining up with TRBD1. The CDR3 is 17 residues long. Trimming at V came to 1 base and at J to 0 bases, leaving 8 bases not matched to a gene. Germline CDR1 reads DFQATT; CDR2 reads SNEGSKA (reference sequence).

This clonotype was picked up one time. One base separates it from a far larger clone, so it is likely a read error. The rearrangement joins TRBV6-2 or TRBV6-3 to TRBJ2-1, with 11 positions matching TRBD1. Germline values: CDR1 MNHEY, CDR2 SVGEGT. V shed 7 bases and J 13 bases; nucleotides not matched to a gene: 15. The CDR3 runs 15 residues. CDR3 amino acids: CASNLDRGRSETQFF. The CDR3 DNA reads TGTGCCAGCAACCTGGACAGGGGGCGCTCGGAGACCCAGTTCTTC.

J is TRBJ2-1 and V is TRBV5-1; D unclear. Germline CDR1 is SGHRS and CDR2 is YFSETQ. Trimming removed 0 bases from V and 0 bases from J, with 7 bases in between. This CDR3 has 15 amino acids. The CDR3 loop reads CASSLVRASYNEQFF. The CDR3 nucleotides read TGCGCCAGCAGCTTGGTCCGGGCCTCCTACAATGAGCAGTTCTTC. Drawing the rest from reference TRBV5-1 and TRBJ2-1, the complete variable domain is KAGVTQTPRYLIKTRGQQVTLSCSPISGHRSVSWYQQTPGQGLQFLFEYFSETQRNKGNFPGRFSGRQFSNSRSEMNVSTLELGDSALYLCASSLVRASYNEQFFGPGTRLTVL.

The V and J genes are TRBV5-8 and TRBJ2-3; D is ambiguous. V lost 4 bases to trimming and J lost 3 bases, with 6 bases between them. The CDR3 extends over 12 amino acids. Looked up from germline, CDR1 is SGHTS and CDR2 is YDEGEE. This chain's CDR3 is CASSPMTDTQYF. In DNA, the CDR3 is TGTGCCAGCAGCCCTATGACAGATACGCAGTATTTT.

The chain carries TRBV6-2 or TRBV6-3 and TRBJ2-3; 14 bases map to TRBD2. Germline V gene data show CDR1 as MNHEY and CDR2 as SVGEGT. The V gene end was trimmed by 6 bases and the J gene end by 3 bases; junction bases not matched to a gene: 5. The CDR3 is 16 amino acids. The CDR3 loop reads CASRWTSGRLTDTQYF. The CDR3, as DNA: TGTGCCAGCAGATGGACTAGCGGGAGGTTGACAGATACGCAGTATTTT.

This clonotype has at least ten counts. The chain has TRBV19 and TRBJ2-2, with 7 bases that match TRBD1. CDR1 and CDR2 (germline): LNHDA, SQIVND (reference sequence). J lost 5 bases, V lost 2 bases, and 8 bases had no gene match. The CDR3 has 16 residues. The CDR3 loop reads CASSISPGGKTGELFF. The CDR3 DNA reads TGTGCCAGTAGTATATCCCCAGGGGGTAAAACCGGGGAGCTGTTTTTT.

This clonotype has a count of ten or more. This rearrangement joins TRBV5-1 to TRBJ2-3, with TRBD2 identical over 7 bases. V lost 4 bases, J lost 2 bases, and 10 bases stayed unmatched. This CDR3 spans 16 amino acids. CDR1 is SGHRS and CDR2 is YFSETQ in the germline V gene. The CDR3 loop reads CASSRAGGGNTDTQYF. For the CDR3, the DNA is TGCGCCAGCAGCCGAGCCGGCGGGGGAAACACAGATACGCAGTATTTT.

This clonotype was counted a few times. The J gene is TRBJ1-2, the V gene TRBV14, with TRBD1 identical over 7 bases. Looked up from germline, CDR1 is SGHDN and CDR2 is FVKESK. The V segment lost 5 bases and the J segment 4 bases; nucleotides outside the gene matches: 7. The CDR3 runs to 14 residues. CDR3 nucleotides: TGTGCCAGCAGCAAATCGACAGGGCTCTATGGCTACACCTTC. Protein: CASSKSTGLYGYTF.

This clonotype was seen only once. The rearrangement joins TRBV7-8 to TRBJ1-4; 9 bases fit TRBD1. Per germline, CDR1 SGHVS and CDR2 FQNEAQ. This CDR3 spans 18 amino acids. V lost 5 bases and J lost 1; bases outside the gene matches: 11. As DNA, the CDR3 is TGTGCCAGCAGCCAGGGGACAGGGACTAGGAAAACTAATGAAAAACTGTTTTTT. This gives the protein CASSQGTGTRKTNEKLFF.

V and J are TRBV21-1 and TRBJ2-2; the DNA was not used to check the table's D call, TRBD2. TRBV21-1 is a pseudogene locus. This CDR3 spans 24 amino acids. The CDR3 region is CASSKVIGQDKAGTSGPYTGELFF. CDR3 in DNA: TGTGCCAGCAGCAAAGTAATCGGACAGGATAAAGCCGGGACTAGCGGTCCCTACACCGGGGAGCTGTTTTTT.

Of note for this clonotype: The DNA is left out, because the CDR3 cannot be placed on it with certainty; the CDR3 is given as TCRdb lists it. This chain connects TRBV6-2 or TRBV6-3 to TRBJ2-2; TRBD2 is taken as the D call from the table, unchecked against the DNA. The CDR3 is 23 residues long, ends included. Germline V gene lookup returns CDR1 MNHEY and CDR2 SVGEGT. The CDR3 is CASIYQASTEQFFGPETPGSCFF.

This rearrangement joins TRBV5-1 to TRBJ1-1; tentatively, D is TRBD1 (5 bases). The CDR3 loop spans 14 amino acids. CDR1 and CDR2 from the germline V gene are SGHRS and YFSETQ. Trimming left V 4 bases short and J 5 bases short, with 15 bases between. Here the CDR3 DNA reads TGCGCCAGCAGCCCCTTGCGGGGGGTTACTGAAGCTTTCTTT. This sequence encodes CASSPLRGVTEAFF.

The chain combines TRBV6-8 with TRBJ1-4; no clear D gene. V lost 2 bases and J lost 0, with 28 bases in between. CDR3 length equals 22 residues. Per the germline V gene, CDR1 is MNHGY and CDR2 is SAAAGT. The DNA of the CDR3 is TGTGCCAGCAGTTACGGCGTTCCTCTTAGGTTCTGGGCCACTGCAACTAATGAAAAACTGTTTTTT. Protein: CASSYGVPLRFWATATNEKLFF.

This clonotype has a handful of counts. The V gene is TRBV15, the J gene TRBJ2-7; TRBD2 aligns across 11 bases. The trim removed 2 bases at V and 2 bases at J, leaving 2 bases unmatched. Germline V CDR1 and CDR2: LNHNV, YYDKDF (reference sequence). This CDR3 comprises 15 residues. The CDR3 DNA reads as TGTGCCACCAGCAGACTAGCGGGGGGCACCTACGAGCAGTACTTC. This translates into CATSRLAGGTYEQYF.

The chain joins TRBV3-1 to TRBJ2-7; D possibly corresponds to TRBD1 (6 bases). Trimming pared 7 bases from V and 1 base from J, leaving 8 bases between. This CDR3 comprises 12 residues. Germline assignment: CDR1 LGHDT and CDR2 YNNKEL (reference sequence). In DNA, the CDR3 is TGTGCCAGCAAGGGGGTATCCTACGAGCAGTACTTC. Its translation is CASKGVSYEQYF.

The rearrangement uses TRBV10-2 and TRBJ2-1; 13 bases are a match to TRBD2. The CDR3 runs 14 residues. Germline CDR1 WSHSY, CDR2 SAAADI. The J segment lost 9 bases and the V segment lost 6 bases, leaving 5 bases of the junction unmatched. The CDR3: CASRPGLAGTEQFF. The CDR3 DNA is TGCGCCAGCAGGCCGGGACTAGCGGGGACTGAGCAGTTCTTC.

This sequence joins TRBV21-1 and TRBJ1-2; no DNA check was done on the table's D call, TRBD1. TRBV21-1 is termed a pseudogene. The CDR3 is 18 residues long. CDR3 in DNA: TGTGCCAGCAGCGCCCAAACCTTCAGGGGGCTTCAAGAAGGTGGCTACACCTTC. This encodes CASSAQTFRGLQEGGYTF.

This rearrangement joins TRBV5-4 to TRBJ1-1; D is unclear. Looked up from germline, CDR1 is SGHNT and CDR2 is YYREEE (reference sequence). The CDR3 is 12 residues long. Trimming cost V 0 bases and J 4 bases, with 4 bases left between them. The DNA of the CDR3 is TGTGCCAGCAGCTTGGACAGCACTGAAGCTTTCTTT. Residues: CASSLDSTEAFF.

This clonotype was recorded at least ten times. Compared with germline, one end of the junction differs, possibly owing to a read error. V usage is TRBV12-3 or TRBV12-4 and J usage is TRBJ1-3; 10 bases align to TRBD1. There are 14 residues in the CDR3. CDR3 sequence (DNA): TGTGCCAGCAGAAAAATGGGGACAGGGGCCGAAAATTGTTTT. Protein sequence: CASRKMGTGAENCF.

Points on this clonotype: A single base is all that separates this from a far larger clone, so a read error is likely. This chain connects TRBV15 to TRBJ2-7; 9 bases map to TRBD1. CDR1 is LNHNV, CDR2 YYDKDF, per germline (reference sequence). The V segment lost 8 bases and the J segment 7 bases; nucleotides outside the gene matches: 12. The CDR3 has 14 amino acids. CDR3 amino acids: CATSTGTGFDEQYF. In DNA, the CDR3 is TGTGCCACCTCGACCGGGACAGGGTTCGATGAGCAGTACTTC.

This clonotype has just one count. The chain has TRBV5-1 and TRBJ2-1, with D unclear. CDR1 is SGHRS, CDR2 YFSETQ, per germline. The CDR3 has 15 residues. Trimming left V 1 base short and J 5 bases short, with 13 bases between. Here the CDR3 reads CASSLWGERDNEQFF. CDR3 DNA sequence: TGCGCCAGCAGCTTGTGGGGTGAACGCGACAATGAGCAGTTCTTC.

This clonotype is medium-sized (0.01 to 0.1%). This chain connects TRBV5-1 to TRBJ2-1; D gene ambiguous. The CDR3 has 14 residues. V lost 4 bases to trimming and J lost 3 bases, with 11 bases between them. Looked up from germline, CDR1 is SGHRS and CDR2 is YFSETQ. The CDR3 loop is CASSVGFIYNEQFF. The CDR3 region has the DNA TGCGCCAGCAGCGTAGGGTTCATCTACAATGAGCAGTTCTTC. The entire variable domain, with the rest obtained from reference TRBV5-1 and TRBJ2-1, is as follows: KAGVTQTPRYLIKTRGQQVTLSCSPISGHRSVSWYQQTPGQGLQFLFEYFSETQRNKGNFPGRFSGRQFSNSRSEMNVSTLELGDSALYLCASSVGFIYNEQFFGPGTRLTVL.

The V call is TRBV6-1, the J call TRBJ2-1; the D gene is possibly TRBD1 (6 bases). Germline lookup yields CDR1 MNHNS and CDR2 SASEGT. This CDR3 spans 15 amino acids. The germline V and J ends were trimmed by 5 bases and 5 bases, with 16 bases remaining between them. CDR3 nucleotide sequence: TGTGCCAGCAGTCAGGGACAAAAGGTAAACAATGAGCAGTTCTTC. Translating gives CASSQGQKVNNEQFF.

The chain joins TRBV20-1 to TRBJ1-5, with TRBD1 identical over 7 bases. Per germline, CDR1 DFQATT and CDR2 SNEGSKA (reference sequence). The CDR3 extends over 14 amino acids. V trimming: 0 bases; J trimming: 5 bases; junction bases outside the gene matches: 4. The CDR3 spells CSAREQGRDQPQHF. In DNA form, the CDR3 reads TGCAGTGCTAGAGAACAGGGGCGAGATCAGCCCCAGCATTTT.

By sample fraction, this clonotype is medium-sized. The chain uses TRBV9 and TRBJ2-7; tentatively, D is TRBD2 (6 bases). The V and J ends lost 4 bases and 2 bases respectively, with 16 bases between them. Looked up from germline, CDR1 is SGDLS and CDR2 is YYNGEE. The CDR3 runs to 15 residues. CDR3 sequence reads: CASSPRDSGAYEQYF. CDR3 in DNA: TGTGCCAGCAGCCCACGGGACTCGGGCGCCTACGAGCAGTACTTC.

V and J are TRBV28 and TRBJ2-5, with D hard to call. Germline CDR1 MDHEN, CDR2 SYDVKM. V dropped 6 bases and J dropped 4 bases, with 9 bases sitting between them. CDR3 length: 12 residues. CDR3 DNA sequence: TGTGCCAGCAGGCATTCGAGAGAGACCCAGTACTTC. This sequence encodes CASRHSRETQYF.

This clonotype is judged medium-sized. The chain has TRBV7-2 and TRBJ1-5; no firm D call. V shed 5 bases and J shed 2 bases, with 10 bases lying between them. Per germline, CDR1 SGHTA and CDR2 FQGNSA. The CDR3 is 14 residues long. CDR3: CASSPNLGNQPQHF. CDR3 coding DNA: TGTGCCAGCAGCCCGAATCTGGGCAATCAGCCCCAGCATTTT. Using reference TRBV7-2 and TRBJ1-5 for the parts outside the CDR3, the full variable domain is GAGVSQSPSNKVTEKGKDVELRCDPISGHTALYWYRQSLGQGLEFLIYFQGNSAPDKSGLPSDRFSAERTGGSVSTLTIQRTQQEDSAVYLCASSPNLGNQPQHFGDGTRLSIL.